Listed below are T cell receptor beta chains from one sample, sequenced in a study of cytomegalovirus exposure and HLA in healthy donors. Generated by immunoSEQ multiplex PCR, the TCRdb table keeps only in-frame clones and is missing some. This sample has about 43,000 clones, with less than 75% found just once. The specimen sequenced was PBMCs. These receptors originate from a man aged 60 to 69 in good health and CMV-seropositive. CDR3s include the opening cysteine and the closing phenylalanine or tryptophan. D genes are given only for firm matches. Clone size is given for some rows only: seen once, a few or many times, or a class if the clone is expanded.

j_call clone_size d_call v_call cdr3_aa cdr3_nt
TRBJ2-7 NA TRBD2 TRBV2 CASSEASGRTYEQYF TGTGCCAGCAGTGAAGCTAGCGGGAGGACCTACGAGCAGTACTTC
TRBJ2-7 NA TRBD1 TRBV7-9 CASSPRDRGLHEQYF TGTGCCAGCAGCCCCCGGGACAGGGGGCTTCACGAGCAGTACTTC
TRBJ2-1 NA TRBD2 TRBV6-6 CASIGTSDNNEQFF TGTGCCAGCATCGGGACTAGCGATAACAATGAGCAGTTCTTC
TRBJ2-3 NA TRBD2 TRBV6-1 CASSDLAGGWADTQYF TGTGCCAGCAGTGATTTAGCGGGAGGGTGGGCAGATACGCAGTATTTT
TRBJ1-2 NA NA TRBV11-2 CASSSRGGQGGYTF TGTGCCAGCAGCTCCCGCGGCGGTCAGGGCGGCTACACCTTC
TRBJ2-1 few NA TRBV6-4 CASSVSFPSYNEQFF TGTGCCAGCAGTGTTAGCTTTCCTTCCTACAATGAGCAGTTCTTC
TRBJ1-1 few TRBD1 TRBV5-1 CASSGGTGLGEGAFF TGCGCCAGCAGCGGAGGGACAGGGTTAGGGGAGGGAGCTTTCTTT
TRBJ2-7 few TRBD2 TRBV2 CASSEGSGGRYEQYF TGTGCCAGCAGTGAAGGGTCGGGAGGTCGCTACGAGCAGTACTTC
TRBJ2-6 NA NA TRBV6-4 CASNESESGANVLTF TGTGCCAGCAATGAATCAGAATCTGGGGCCAACGTCCTGACTTTC
TRBJ2-7 NA NA TRBV7-2 CASSLPSSYEQYF TGTGCCAGCAGCCTACCGAGCTCCTACGAGCAGTACTTC
TRBJ2-6 NA NA TRBV28 CASSLYEGSGANVLTF TGTGCCAGCAGTTTATACGAGGGCTCTGGGGCCAACGTCCTGACTTTC
TRBJ1-2 few NA TRBV5-6 CASSPDIYYGYTF TGTGCCAGCAGCCCGGACATCTACTATGGCTACACCTTC
TRBJ2-3 NA TRBD1 TRBV7-9 CVARGTGKSDTQYF TGTGTCGCGAGGGGGACAGGGAAGTCAGATACGCAGTATTTT
TRBJ2-3 NA NA TRBV4-1 CASGGVLTHTDTQYF TGCGCCAGCGGGGGCGTCCTGACCCACACAGATACGCAGTATTTT
TRBJ2-7 NA TRBD2 TRBV7-2 CASSLRRTSGRAADEQYF TGTGCCAGCAGCTTGAGACGGACTAGCGGGAGGGCCGCCGACGAGCAGTACTTC
TRBJ2-7 NA TRBD2 TRBV5-4 CASSSSGSRAAQYEQYF TGTGCCAGCAGTTCTAGCGGGAGCCGAGCCGCTCAATACGAGCAGTACTTC
TRBJ2-7 NA NA TRBV7-2 CASSLNREDEQYF TGTGCCAGCAGCTTAAACAGGGAAGACGAGCAGTACTTC
TRBJ2-7 NA NA TRBV9 CASSAGPVGGEQYF TGTGCCAGCAGTGCAGGGCCCGTCGGTGGCGAGCAGTACTTC
TRBJ1-1 NA TRBD1 TRBV6-5 CASSRGGVVDGEAFF TGTGCCAGCAGTCGAGGGGGCGTTGTTGACGGTGAAGCTTTCTTT
TRBJ2-1 NA TRBD1 TRBV29-1 CSVEAGRGRFNEQFF TGCAGCGTTGAAGCGGGCAGGGGGCGGTTTAATGAGCAGTTCTTC
TRBJ1-3 NA NA TRBV6-1 CASSEAPRNTIYF TGTGCCAGCAGTGAAGCCCCAAGAAACACCATATATTTT
TRBJ2-3 NA TRBD2 TRBV15 CATSKRLAGTDTQYF TGTGCCACCAGCAAAAGACTAGCGGGCACAGATACGCAGTATTTT
TRBJ1-2 NA TRBD1 TRBV4-1 CASSTRGPRQGADYGYTF TGCGCCAGCAGCACCCGGGGACCTCGACAGGGGGCTGACTATGGCTACACCTTC
TRBJ2-5 NA NA TRBV4-3 CASSQDGGARETQYF TGCGCCAGCAGCCAAGATGGGGGGGCGCGAGAGACCCAGTACTTC
TRBJ2-1 once TRBD1 TRBV7-9 CASRGDSLNEQFF TGTGCCAGCAGAGGGGACAGTTTGAATGAGCAGTTCTTC
TRBJ2-5 NA TRBD1 TRBV7-6 CASSLRQGHQETQYF TGTGCCAGCAGCCTAAGACAGGGACACCAAGAGACCCAGTACTTC
TRBJ2-2 NA NA TRBV6-1 CASSLLASTGELFF TGCGCCAGCAGTTTGCTAGCAAGCACCGGGGAGCTGTTTTTT
TRBJ2-7 NA TRBD2 TRBV13 CASSPNSGRAYEQYF TGTGCCAGCAGCCCAAATAGCGGGAGGGCCTACGAGCAGTACTTC
TRBJ1-5 NA TRBD1 TRBV6-1 CASSTTGSGNQPQHF TGTGCCAGCAGTACGACAGGGTCCGGCAATCAGCCCCAGCATTTT
TRBJ1-4 NA NA TRBV27 CASSFAGRGEKLFF TGTGCCAGCAGTTTTGCAGGGAGGGGTGAAAAACTGTTTTTT
TRBJ1-2 NA NA TRBV5-6 CASSLSTAYGYTF TGTGCCAGCAGCTTGTCAACAGCCTATGGCTACACCTTC
TRBJ1-5 NA TRBD1 TRBV6-1 CASSGRDRAMNSNQPQHF TGTGCCAGCAGTGGCCGGGACAGAGCGATGAATAGCAATCAGCCCCAGCATTTT
TRBJ1-2 NA TRBD1 TRBV7-2 CASSLAAGQGFYGYTF TGTGCCAGCAGCTTAGCAGCCGGACAGGGATTCTATGGCTACACCTTC
TRBJ2-2 NA NA TRBV7-7 CATKGDLNTGELFF TGTGCTACCAAGGGAGACTTGAACACCGGGGAGCTGTTTTTT
TRBJ2-3 once TRBD2 TRBV2 CASKPSGHTDTQYF TGTGCCAGTAAACCTAGCGGCCACACAGATACGCAGTATTTT
TRBJ2-7 NA TRBD1 TRBV10-2 CASSDRWTGGSYEQYF TGCGCCAGCAGTGACCGATGGACAGGGGGCTCCTACGAGCAGTACTTC
TRBJ1-2 NA TRBD1 TRBV7-9 CASNRPGGLIYGYTF TGTGCCAGCAACCGTCCAGGGGGCTTGATCTATGGCTACACCTTC
TRBJ2-7 once TRBD1 TRBV5-4 CASSSNAGTGFYEQYF TGTGCCAGCAGCTCAAACGCCGGGACAGGGTTCTACGAGCAGTACTTC
TRBJ2-1 NA TRBD2 TRBV28 CASSQTSGGYNEQFF TGTGCCAGTAGTCAGACTAGCGGGGGATACAATGAGCAGTTCTTC
TRBJ2-1 NA NA TRBV6-5 CASSVGLFSYNEQFF TGTGCCAGCAGTGTGGGACTTTTCTCCTACAATGAGCAGTTCTTC
TRBJ2-5 few TRBD1 TRBV2 CASSERGTGLQETQYF TGTGCCAGCAGTGAACGGGGGACAGGACTCCAAGAGACCCAGTACTTC
TRBJ2-7 NA TRBD1 TRBV13 CASSTGQGNLYEQYF TGTGCCAGCAGCACAGGACAGGGGAATCTCTACGAGCAGTACTTC
TRBJ2-5 NA NA TRBV5-1 CASSLDYRGGETQYF TGCGCCAGCAGCTTGGACTATCGGGGTGGGGAGACCCAGTACTTC
TRBJ2-2 NA TRBD2 TRBV7-9 CASSPSGRTNTGELFF TGTGCCAGCAGTCCTAGCGGGAGAACGAACACCGGGGAGCTGTTTTTT
TRBJ2-7 NA NA TRBV19 CASSISTAYEQYF TGTGCCAGTAGTATCTCCACAGCCTACGAGCAGTACTTC
TRBJ2-1 few NA TRBV9 CASSANGAGRFF TGTGCCAGCAGCGCGAATGGGGCCGGGCGGTTCTTC
TRBJ2-3 NA TRBD2 TRBV7-2 CASRTTSGSTDTQYF TGTGCCAGCAGAACCACTAGCGGGAGCACAGATACGCAGTATTTT
TRBJ1-1 NA NA TRBV5-5 CASSLAIGFRGNTEAFF TGTGCCAGCAGCTTGGCAATTGGGTTCCGAGGGAACACTGAAGCTTTCTTT
TRBJ1-4 NA TRBD1 TRBV25-1 CASSDGQGSFLKKLFF TGTGCCAGCAGTGACGGACAGGGAAGTTTTCTCAAAAAACTGTTTTTT
TRBJ1-1 few NA TRBV11-2 CASSLEHRVGTEAFF TGTGCCAGCAGCTTAGAGCACAGGGTCGGCACTGAAGCTTTCTTT